The present T cell receptor (beta chain) was sequenced within a study of immune evolution from preneoplasia to lung adenocarcinoma. The wider study: HLA loss of heterozygosity: approximately 7.5% AIS, about 15% MIA, about 32% ADC, none AAH.

This clone was detected a few times. The antigen remains unidentified. Study-wide findings and caveats: Normal lung had the highest top T cell clone frequencies. Clonality was highest in normal lung, lower in later-stage lesions apparently.

Profiling relied on immunoSEQ multiplex PCR, and the TCRdb table lists in-frame clones only, not all of them. The sample consists of about 6,500 clones, roughly 82% of them appearing once. The sequence derives from a donor at least 70 years old with lung adenocarcinoma. The sample consisted of FFPE lung adenocarcinoma in situ tissue.

The CDR3 sequence: CASSETGGTPYEQYF. For the CDR3, the DNA is TGCGCCAGCAGTGAGACAGGGGGCACCCCCTACGAGCAGTACTTC. The chain combines TRBV5-1 with TRBJ2-7; the match to TRBD1 covers 10 bases. Germline V gene lookup returns CDR1 SGHRS and CDR2 YFSETQ. Trimming removed 5 bases from V and 2 bases from J; junction bases left unmatched: 7. The CDR3 is 15 residues long.